These 4 T cell receptor beta chains were sequenced from one sample in a study of Ad26.COV2.S vaccination and SARS-CoV-2 variants. The assay was immunoSEQ multiplex PCR, and TCRdb's table has in-frame clones only and misses some. The data show 46,000 or so clones, 65% to 90% seen once. The sample consisted of peripheral blood, taken after recovery from COVID-19. Every receptor here comes from a human donor who had recovered from COVID-19.

CDR3 sequence: CASMYLGSDTQYF. The CDR3, as DNA: TGTGCCAGCATGTATCTAGGCTCAGATACGCAGTATTTT. The chain couples TRBV6-5 to TRBJ2-3; D is uncertain. The CDR3 length is 13 residues. V was pared by 7 bases and J by 4 bases, with 12 bases between. CDR1 and CDR2 from the germline V gene are MNHEY and SVGAGI.

The chain joins TRBV5-5 to TRBJ2-7; D is uncertain. The CDR3 is made up of 12 amino acids. The V gene lost 3 bases and the J gene lost 2 bases, with 6 bases spanning the gap. CDR1 SGHKS and CDR2 YYEKEE come from the germline V gene (reference sequence). CDR3 sequence reads: CASSSKAYEQYV. CDR3 DNA sequence: TGTGCCAGCAGCTCGAAAGCCTACGAGCAGTACGTC.

The chain employs TRBV12-5 and TRBJ1-2; possible D gene TRBD1, 5 bases. CDR1 and CDR2 (germline): LGHNT, FRNRAP. Trimming removed 0 bases at V and 6 bases at J, with 14 bases between. This CDR3 region has 15 residues. CDR3 sequence: CASGLVKGRLDGYTF. CDR3 DNA sequence: TGTGCTAGTGGTTTGGTTAAGGGGAGACTTGATGGCTACACCTTC.

The chain carries TRBV6-1 and TRBJ1-6; D is undetermined. Deletions cut 4 bases from V and 7 bases from J, with 17 bases between. The CDR3 sequence is 16 residues long. Germline V gene data show CDR1 as MNHNS and CDR2 as SASEGT. The CDR3 region is CASSGLGHLGNSPLHF. In nucleotides, the CDR3 is TGTGCCAGCAGTGGACTCGGGCACCTGGGGAATTCACCCCTCCACTTT.